The 26 T cell receptor beta chains below all came from one sample that was sequenced in a study of T cell responses to AZD1222 COVID-19 vaccine. Using immunoSEQ multiplex PCR, the repertoire was profiled, and TCRdb retains in-frame clones only, with some absent. Of fewer than 180,000 clones in the sample, roughly 94% were seen once. The specimen was peripheral blood, collected on day 0 of AZD1222 vaccination. The receptors stem from an adult in good health.

CDR3 nucleotide sequence: TGCAGCGTTGAGGGGGGCTATGGCTACACCTTC. As protein: CSVEGGYGYTF. This rearrangement joins TRBV29-1 to TRBJ1-2; possible D gene TRBD1, 5 bases. Germline loops: CDR1 SQVTM, CDR2 ANQGSEA. CDR3 size: 11 residues. Trimming removed 3 bases at V and 4 bases at J, with 6 bases between.

This chain uses TRBV9 with TRBJ2-3, with 15 bases matching TRBD2. Germline CDR1 is SGDLS and CDR2 is YYNGEE. J gave up 0 bases and V 4 bases, and 15 bases lay outside the gene matches. The CDR3 loop spans 21 amino acids. CDR3 amino acids: CASSSEGTGTSGRPSTDTQYF. The CDR3 DNA reads TGTGCCAGCAGCTCTGAGGGTACCGGGACTAGCGGGAGGCCTAGCACAGATACGCAGTATTTT.

V is TRBV27 and J is TRBJ2-7, with 7 bases that match TRBD2. J gave up 3 bases and V 6 bases, and 5 bases lay outside the gene matches. The CDR3 sequence is 13 residues long. Germline loops: CDR1 MNHEY, CDR2 SMNVEV (reference sequence). Here the CDR3 reads CASSPGRDYEQYV. The CDR3 region has the DNA TGTGCCAGCAGCCCAGGGAGGGACTACGAGCAGTACGTC.

Concerning this clone itself: Its ends do not fully match the called genes, so a read error is possible. This chain joins TRBV3-1 (or the pseudogene TRBV3-2) and TRBJ2-5; D is undetermined. Per the germline V gene, CDR1 is LGHDT and CDR2 is YNNKEL (reference sequence). This CDR3 is 11 amino acids long. The chain's CDR3 is CASSQATRWHF. CDR3 nucleotides: TGTGCCAGCAGCCAAGCTACACGGTGGCACTTC.

The V and J genes are TRBV19 and TRBJ2-4; 8 positions match TRBD1. Trimming took 1 base from V and 8 from J; bases not matched to a gene: 7. In germline, CDR1 is LNHDA, CDR2 SQIVND (reference sequence). The CDR3 has 15 residues. The CDR3 spells CASSIGTGILDIQYF. CDR3 DNA: TGTGCCAGTAGTATAGGGACAGGGATTTTGGACATTCAGTACTTC.

This chain joins TRBV4-2 and TRBJ1-1, with D perhaps matching TRBD1 (5 bases). The ends were cut back, 3 bases at V and 0 bases at J, with 14 bases in the middle. Germline CDR1 reads LGHNA; CDR2 reads YNFKEQ. This CDR3 is built from 16 residues. For the CDR3, the DNA is TGTGCCAGCAGCCACCTATGGATGGGGCTGAACACTGAAGCTTTCTTT. This gives the protein CASSHLWMGLNTEAFF.

V gene TRBV3-1 (or the pseudogene TRBV3-2) combines with J gene TRBJ2-2, with D unclear. CDR1 is LGHDT, CDR2 YNNKEL, per germline (reference sequence). The CDR3 is made up of 15 amino acids. The V and J ends lost 2 bases and 2 bases respectively, with 9 bases between them. The CDR3 is CASSQLNLNTGELFF. CDR3 in DNA: TGTGCCAGCAGCCAACTAAACTTAAACACCGGGGAGCTGTTTTTT.

The sample holds a few counts of this clone. The V and J genes are TRBV5-4 and TRBJ2-3; 9 bases are a match to TRBD2. CDR1 is SGHNT, CDR2 YYREEE, per germline (reference sequence). This CDR3 spans 16 amino acids. J was trimmed by 0 bases and V by 1 base; bases with no gene match: 3. The CDR3 loop reads CASSLLAGSSTDTQYF. In nucleotides, the CDR3 is TGTGCCAGCAGCTTGCTAGCGGGGTCTAGCACAGATACGCAGTATTTT.

This chain links TRBV9 with TRBJ2-2, with D unresolved. The length of the CDR3 is 13 residues. Germline V gene lookup returns CDR1 SGDLS and CDR2 YYNGEE. The V gene lost 4 bases and the J gene lost 4 bases, with 8 bases spanning the gap. CDR3 coding DNA: TGTGCCAGCAGCCCAGCCGGCACCGGGGAGCTGTTTTTT. This encodes CASSPAGTGELFF.

The chain uses TRBV7-6 and TRBJ2-3, with D perhaps matching TRBD1 (6 bases). Germline V gives CDR1 SGHVS, CDR2 FNYEAQ. The CDR3 is made up of 15 amino acids. Trimming removed 1 base from V and 2 bases from J, with 10 bases in between. The CDR3 sequence: CASSLGWDTTDTQYF. DNA for the CDR3: TGTGCCAGCAGCTTAGGCTGGGACACCACAGATACGCAGTATTTT.

The chain employs TRBV7-8 and TRBJ1-2, with 8 bases aligning to TRBD1. The CDR3 is made up of 15 amino acids. V shed 4 bases and J 6 bases; nucleotides not matched to a gene: 10. The germline V gene has CDR1 SGHVS and CDR2 FQNEAQ. The DNA of the CDR3 is TGTGCCAGCAGCTCCCGTCGGGACAGGTTCCATGGCTACACCTTC. It codes for CASSSRRDRFHGYTF.

The J gene is TRBJ2-1, the V gene TRBV12-3 or TRBV12-4; TRBD2 matches 7 bases. This CDR3 spans 13 amino acids. V shed 5 bases and J 9 bases; nucleotides not matched to a gene: 7. This CDR3 reads CASSRAWEGEQFF. CDR3 DNA: TGTGCCAGCAGTCGGGCCTGGGAGGGTGAGCAGTTCTTC.

The chain recombines TRBV4-2 with TRBJ2-2, with 9 bases fitting TRBD2. Germline V gene sequence: CDR1 LGHNA, CDR2 YNFKEQ. The CDR3 consists of 18 residues. J was trimmed by 3 bases and V by 0 bases; bases with no gene match: 8. The CDR3 is CASSQDPGRGGDTGELFF. Here the CDR3 DNA reads TGTGCCAGCAGCCAAGACCCCGGGCGCGGGGGGGACACCGGGGAGCTGTTTTTT.

On this clone itself: The sample holds other DNA sequences that translate to the same CDR3. The genes are TRBV2 and TRBJ1-1, with D hard to call. CDR3 length equals 12 residues. The germline V and J ends were trimmed by 4 bases and 1 base, with 4 bases remaining between them. CDR1 SNHLY and CDR2 FYNNEI come from the germline V gene. The DNA of the CDR3 is TGTGCCAGCAGTGTAAGGAACACTGAAGCTTTCTTT. Protein sequence: CASSVRNTEAFF.

V is TRBV12-3 or TRBV12-4 and J is TRBJ1-2; TRBD1 aligns across 7 bases. V was clipped by 6 bases and J by 5 bases; unmatched bases: 6. The CDR3 totals 13 residues. This CDR3 reads CASSGRGLYGYTF. CDR3 nucleotide sequence: TGTGCCAGCAGCGGTAGGGGGCTGTATGGCTACACCTTC.

This clone occurred once. This chain's CDR3 is CAWSVDSGSTDTQYF. CDR3 DNA: TGTGCCTGGAGTGTAGATAGCGGGAGCACAGATACGCAGTATTTT. The rearrangement uses TRBV30 and TRBJ2-3, with 7 bases identical to TRBD2. Germline values: CDR1 GTSNPN, CDR2 SVGIG (reference sequence). The trim removed 0 bases at V and 0 bases at J, leaving 3 bases unmatched. This CDR3 comprises 15 residues.

This chain links TRBV14 with TRBJ1-4; 9 nucleotides align to TRBD1. The CDR3 is 15 amino acids. The germline V gene encodes CDR1 SGHDN and CDR2 FVKESK. Trimming removed 4 bases from V and 5 bases from J; junction bases left unmatched: 5. The CDR3 region has the DNA TGTGCCAGCAGCCTTCCGGGACAGGGAAATGAAAAACTGTTTTTT. Amino acids: CASSLPGQGNEKLFF.

This chain connects TRBV25-1 to TRBJ2-2, with a weak D call TRBD1 (6 bases). Germline V gene sequence: CDR1 MGHDK, CDR2 SYGVNS. The ends were cut back, 6 bases at V and 7 bases at J, with 6 bases in the middle. The CDR3 has 11 residues. CDR3: CASRGGGELFF. The CDR3 bases are TGTGCCAGCAGAGGGGGCGGGGAGCTGTTTTTT. Drawing the rest from reference TRBV25-1 and TRBJ2-2, the complete variable domain is EADIYQTPRYLVIGTGKKITLECSQTMGHDKMYWYQQDPGMELHLIHYSYGVNSTEKGDLSSESTVSRIRTEHFPLTLESARPSHTSQYLCASRGGGELFFGEGSRLTVL.

This clone was picked up one time. The chain uses TRBV5-6 and TRBJ1-6; perhaps TRBD1 as D (5 bases). Germline V gene data show CDR1 as SGHDT and CDR2 as YYEEEE. The CDR3 loop spans 13 amino acids. Trimming left V 0 bases short and J 9 bases short, with 7 bases between. The CDR3 protein is CASSLGQPSPLHF. The CDR3 bases are TGTGCCAGCAGCTTGGGACAGCCTTCACCCCTCCACTTT.

This clone was recorded once. The rearrangement uses TRBV5-1 and TRBJ1-1; 7 bases match TRBD1. Germline assignment: CDR1 SGHRS and CDR2 YFSETQ. The CDR3 consists of 13 residues. The V gene end was trimmed by 1 base and the J gene end by 8 bases; junction bases not matched to a gene: 5. CDR3 sequence (DNA): TGCGCCAGCAGCTTGAGGGGGACAGCCGAAGCTTTCTTT. Translated: CASSLRGTAEAFF.

V usage is TRBV5-4 and J usage is TRBJ1-1, with D perhaps TRBD1 (5 bases). V dropped 4 bases and J dropped 5 bases, with 15 bases sitting between them. CDR1 and CDR2 from the germline V gene are SGHNT and YYREEE (reference sequence). The CDR3 has 14 residues. The CDR3 DNA reads as TGTGCCAGCAGCACGGAAGGGGCAGGAACTGAAGCTTTCTTT. This sequence encodes CASSTEGAGTEAFF. The complete variable domain, with remaining parts taken from reference TRBV5-4 and TRBJ1-1, reads ETGVTQSPTHLIKTRGQQVTLRCSSQSGHNTVSWYQQALGQGPQFIFQYYREEENGRGNFPPRFSGLQFPNYSSELNVNALELDDSALYLCASSTEGAGTEAFFGQGTRLTVV.

This sequence joins TRBV11-2 and TRBJ2-7; 9 bases line up with TRBD1. Unmatched junction bases numbered 4, after V lost 8 bases and J lost 2 bases. CDR3 length: 13 amino acids. Germline CDR1 is SGHAT and CDR2 is FQNNGV. The CDR3 loop reads CASGTGPPYEQYV. The DNA for the CDR3 is TGTGCCAGCGGGACAGGGCCACCCTACGAGCAGTACGTC.

The chain uses TRBV5-1 and TRBJ1-4; the D is unclear. The CDR3 runs to 13 residues. CDR1 is SGHRS and CDR2 is YFSETQ in the germline V gene. V shed 4 bases and J shed 2 bases, with 6 bases lying between them. The CDR3 reads CASSQDTNEKLFF. The DNA for the CDR3 is TGCGCCAGCAGCCAGGACACTAATGAAAAACTGTTTTTT.

This chain links TRBV7-9 with TRBJ1-2, with 10 bases identical to TRBD1. The germline CDR1 and CDR2 sequences are SEHNR and FQNEAQ (reference sequence). The ends lost 7 bases at V and 4 bases at J; junction bases unmatched: 12. This CDR3 region has 16 residues. Written as DNA, the CDR3 is TGTGCCAGCACATCGGCCAGGGACAGGGGAACCTATGGCTACACCTTC. The encoded protein is CASTSARDRGTYGYTF.

The chain uses TRBV27 and TRBJ1-4; D not certain. This CDR3 has 13 amino acids. With 3 bases removed from V and 13 bases from J, the gap between germline ends came to 15 bases. Germline V gene lookup returns CDR1 MNHEY and CDR2 SMNVEV (reference sequence). CDR3 loop: CASSLNGLQGLFF. The CDR3, as DNA: TGTGCCAGCAGTTTGAACGGACTGCAAGGACTGTTTTTT.

The V call is TRBV19, the J call TRBJ1-1, with D possibly TRBD1 on 5 matching bases. Germline assignment: CDR1 LNHDA and CDR2 SQIVND (reference sequence). The CDR3 spans 13 residues. Trimming cost V 3 bases and J 4 bases, with 9 bases left between them. The CDR3 here is CASSMGTATEAFF. CDR3 in DNA: TGTGCCAGTAGTATGGGGACCGCCACTGAAGCTTTCTTT.